One sample yielded the 30 T cell receptor beta chains listed below, sequenced in a study of blood T cell repertoires in COVID-19. Some clones are missing from TCRdb's copy, which holds only in-frame ones; the method was immunoSEQ multiplex PCR. The sample lists about 190,000 clones, around 84% occurring once. Input material: PBMCs or T cells enriched from blood (not recorded which). The receptor set was obtained from a woman aged 25 to 39 who had recovered from COVID-19.

The chain couples TRBV19 to TRBJ1-6; TRBD1 aligns across 10 bases. The CDR3 totals 16 residues. Trimming at V came to 5 bases and at J to 7 bases, leaving 8 bases not matched to a gene. Germline loops: CDR1 LNHDA, CDR2 SQIVND (reference sequence). CDR3 in amino acids: CASSPDRGRWNSPLHF. Written as DNA, the CDR3 is TGTGCCAGTAGTCCAGACAGGGGGCGATGGAATTCACCCCTCCACTTT.

This clone has a handful of counts. The chain has TRBV5-8 and TRBJ1-1, with D hard to call. The germline V gene has CDR1 SGHTS and CDR2 YDEGEE. V dropped 2 bases and J dropped 4 bases, with 12 bases sitting between them. CDR3 size: 14 residues. CDR3 nucleotides: TGTGCCAGCAGCTTTCCCCGGGGTATCACTGAAGCTTTCTTT. It codes for CASSFPRGITEAFF. The whole variable domain, remainder taken from reference TRBV5-8 and TRBJ1-1, is EAGVTQSPTHLIKTRGQQATLRCSPISGHTSVYWYQQALGLGLQFLLWYDEGEERNRGNFPPRFSGRQFPNYSSELNVNALELEDSALYLCASSFPRGITEAFFGQGTRLTVV.

The chain links TRBV6-5 to TRBJ1-1; D call uncertain. The germline V gene has CDR1 MNHEY and CDR2 SVGAGI. There are 14 residues in the CDR3. V lost 0 bases and J lost 1, with 6 bases in between. The CDR3 here is CASSYSTPNTEAFF. The CDR3 nucleotides are TGTGCCAGCAGTTACTCTACACCGAACACTGAAGCTTTCTTT.

The rearrangement joins TRBV15 to TRBJ2-5; D might be TRBD2 (5 bases). V lost 1 base to trimming and J lost 5 bases, with 14 bases between them. CDR1 and CDR2 (germline): LNHNV, YYDKDF (reference sequence). This CDR3 spans 15 amino acids. The CDR3: CATSRVRGVAETQYF. In nucleotides, the CDR3 is TGTGCCACCAGCAGAGTTCGGGGAGTGGCGGAGACCCAGTACTTC.

The chain uses TRBV5-8 and TRBJ2-5, with 7 positions matching TRBD1. Looked up from germline, CDR1 is SGHTS and CDR2 is YDEGEE. The length of the CDR3 is 15 residues. Trimming cost V 3 bases and J 1 base; bases outside gene matches: 6. CDR3: CASSSRQGPQETQYF. For the CDR3, the DNA is TGTGCCAGCAGCTCCAGACAGGGCCCCCAAGAGACCCAGTACTTC.

The J gene is TRBJ1-3, the V gene TRBV28; 11 nucleotides align to TRBD1. CDR1 and CDR2 (germline): MDHEN, SYDVKM. Trimming removed 1 base from V and 2 bases from J; junction bases left unmatched: 4. The CDR3 spans 17 residues. The CDR3 loop reads CASSLLDRGQAGNTIYF. DNA of the CDR3: TGTGCCAGCAGTTTATTGGACAGGGGGCAAGCTGGAAACACCATATATTTT.

The V call is TRBV5-1, the J call TRBJ2-3; 11 bases are a match to TRBD2. The CDR3 contains 17 residues. V trimming: 0 bases; J trimming: 2 bases; junction bases outside the gene matches: 5. Germline CDR1 reads SGHRS; CDR2 reads YFSETQ. The DNA for the CDR3 is TGCGCCAGCAGCTTGGGACTAGCGGGGAGTTACACAGATACGCAGTATTTT. Its protein is CASSLGLAGSYTDTQYF.

CDR3 DNA: TGTGCCAGCAGCCAACCTTCGACTAGCGGGCGAGAGACCCAGTACTTC. Residues: CASSQPSTSGRETQYF. The J gene is TRBJ2-5, the V gene TRBV4-2, with 10 bases that match TRBD2. This CDR3 has 16 amino acids. V was pared by 2 bases and J by 4 bases, with 7 bases of the junction left unmatched. Germline lookup yields CDR1 LGHNA and CDR2 YNFKEQ.

The J gene is TRBJ2-1, the V gene TRBV19; the D is unclear. CDR1 and CDR2 from the germline V gene are LNHDA and SQIVND (reference sequence). This CDR3 contains 11 residues. Trimming shortened V by 6 bases and J by 12 bases, and 12 bases separated the two germline ends. The CDR3 sequence is CASRQMGGQFF. CDR3 in DNA: TGTGCCAGTAGACAGATGGGTGGGCAGTTCTTC.

This clone showed up just once. The chain uses TRBV5-8 and TRBJ2-4; D not resolved. V gave up 4 bases and J gave up 6 bases, with 17 bases separating them. CDR3 size: 15 residues. Germline CDR1 reads SGHTS; CDR2 reads YDEGEE. The CDR3 is CASSPLGLSGNIQYF. The CDR3 DNA reads TGTGCCAGCAGCCCCCTAGGTTTGTCGGGAAACATTCAGTACTTC.

The chain combines TRBV3-1 (or the pseudogene TRBV3-2) with TRBJ2-7, with D tentatively TRBD2 (5 bases). The germline V gene encodes CDR1 LGHDT and CDR2 YNNKEL (reference sequence). The CDR3 is 14 residues long. V lost 5 bases and J 4 bases, leaving 15 bases between the germline ends. CDR3 DNA sequence: TGTGCCAGCAGCGTGAGTCCCGGGGTATACGAGCAGTACTTC. Translation gives CASSVSPGVYEQYF.

The V call is TRBV2, the J call TRBJ1-2; 9 bases are a match to TRBD1. The CDR3 sequence is 12 residues long. V shed 6 bases, J shed 7 bases, and the junction held 3 bases outside the gene matches. Germline values: CDR1 SNHLY, CDR2 FYNNEI. The CDR3 is CASRQGAAGYTF. CDR3 in DNA: TGTGCCAGCAGACAGGGGGCTGCTGGCTACACCTTC.

This clone was observed a single time. The chain combines TRBV6-5 with TRBJ1-1, with TRBD1 matching over 8 bases. V was pared by 8 bases and J by 2 bases, with 13 bases of the junction left unmatched. Germline CDR1 MNHEY, CDR2 SVGAGI. The CDR3 is made up of 16 amino acids. As DNA, the CDR3 is TGTGCCAGCCGTTTGGCAGGGGGCAACTTAAACACTGAAGCTTTCTTT. This encodes CASRLAGGNLNTEAFF.

The chain couples TRBV3-1 (or the pseudogene TRBV3-2) to TRBJ1-1; no clear D gene. V was shortened by 4 bases and J by 1 base, with 13 bases between the two germline ends. Germline V gene data show CDR1 as LGHDT and CDR2 as YNNKEL (reference sequence). The CDR3 length is 15 residues. The CDR3: CASSPTLGRNTEAFF. CDR3 coding DNA: TGTGCCAGCAGCCCGACTCTAGGGAGGAACACTGAAGCTTTCTTT.

To note about this clone: Sequence at one end of the junction differs from germline and may be a read error. V is TRBV5-8 and J is TRBJ1-1, with a tentative D call TRBD1 (6 bases). The length of the CDR3 is 13 residues. Germline V CDR1 and CDR2: SGHTS, YDEGEE. CDR3 sequence: CAGSLSGVTEAFF. As DNA, the CDR3 is TGTGCCGGCAGCTTGTCAGGGGTCACTGAAGCTTTCTTT.

The V gene is TRBV6-6, the J gene TRBJ2-1; 8 bases align to TRBD2. From germline, CDR1 is MNHNY and CDR2 SVGAGI (reference sequence). The CDR3 has 14 residues. After removal of 7 bases from V and 4 bases from J, the junction contained 6 bases not matched to a gene. The CDR3 nucleotides read TGTGCCAGCATTCCTAGCGGGCAGTACAATGAGCAGTTCTTC. It yields the protein CASIPSGQYNEQFF.

The V gene is TRBV19, the J gene TRBJ1-2; 9 nucleotides match TRBD1. This CDR3 has 17 amino acids. With V trimmed by 5 bases and J by 7 bases, 17 bases remained unmatched. From germline, CDR1 is LNHDA and CDR2 SQIVND (reference sequence). CDR3 residues: CASSERKSGTGLSGYTF. The CDR3 DNA follows: TGTGCCAGTAGTGAGCGAAAGTCCGGGACAGGGTTGTCTGGCTACACCTTC. The complete variable domain, with remaining parts taken from reference TRBV19 and TRBJ1-2, reads DGGITQSPKYLFRKEGQNVTLSCEQNLNHDAMYWYRQDPGQGLRLIYYSQIVNDFQKGDIAEGYSVSREKKESFPLTVTSAQKNPTAFYLCASSERKSGTGLSGYTFGSGTRLTVV.

The chain carries TRBV2 and TRBJ1-2; 8 bases agree with TRBD1. CDR1 and CDR2 (germline): SNHLY, FYNNEI. After removal of 8 bases from V and 8 bases from J, the junction contained 7 bases not matched to a gene. The CDR3 is made up of 12 amino acids. This chain's CDR3 is CASPRGRGGYTF. DNA for the CDR3: TGTGCCAGCCCCAGGGGGCGAGGGGGCTACACCTTC.

V is TRBV28 and J is TRBJ2-1; no clear D gene. The CDR3 runs 12 residues. Between the trimmed V and J ends, which lost 5 bases and 6 bases, there was a span of 8 bases. Germline lookup yields CDR1 MDHEN and CDR2 SYDVKM. CDR3 amino acids: CASSADTNEQFF. Here the CDR3 DNA reads TGTGCCAGCAGTGCCGACACCAATGAGCAGTTCTTC. Full variable domain (missing parts from reference TRBV28 and TRBJ2-1): DVKVTQSSRYLVKRTGEKVFLECVQDMDHENMFWYRQDPGLGLRLIYFSYDVKMKEKGDIPEGYSVSREKKERFSLILESASTNQTSMYLCASSADTNEQFFGPGTRLTVL.

This chain links TRBV5-5 with TRBJ2-2, with 7 positions matching TRBD1. After removal of 4 bases from V and 4 bases from J, the junction contained 10 bases not matched to a gene. Germline V CDR1 and CDR2: SGHKS, YYEKEE (reference sequence). The CDR3 contains 16 residues. The CDR3 sequence: CASSTGQTTATGELFF. The CDR3 coding sequence is TGTGCCAGCAGCACGGGACAGACGACCGCCACCGGGGAGCTGTTTTTT. The variable domain in full, with the rest retrieved from reference TRBV5-5 and TRBJ2-2, is DAGVTQSPTHLIKTRGQQVTLRCSPISGHKSVSWYQQVLGQGPQFIFQYYEKEERGRGNFPDRFSARQFPNYSSELNVNALLLGDSALYLCASSTGQTTATGELFFGEGSRLTVL.

This chain connects TRBV20-1 to TRBJ2-7; tentative D call: TRBD2 (7 bases). Germline CDR1 is DFQATT and CDR2 is SNEGSKA (reference sequence). The CDR3 is made up of 9 amino acids. This CDR3 reads CSPRGGPYV. The CDR3 nucleotides are TGCAGCCCTAGGGGGGGCCCGTACGTC.

Many counts were recorded for this clone. V gene TRBV7-9 combines with J gene TRBJ1-4; 10 bases match TRBD1. This CDR3 is 15 amino acids long. Germline values: CDR1 SEHNR, CDR2 FQNEAQ (reference sequence). The V gene end was trimmed by 4 bases and the J gene end by 8 bases; junction bases not matched to a gene: 7. CDR3 residues: CASSSGTGEGEKLFF. DNA for the CDR3: TGTGCCAGCAGCTCAGGGACAGGGGAGGGAGAAAAACTGTTTTTT.

V gene TRBV18 combines with J gene TRBJ2-2; TRBD1 matches 8 bases. Germline CDR1 KGHSH, CDR2 LQKENI. This CDR3 has 16 residues. V lost 6 bases to trimming and J lost 1 base; unmatched junction nucleotides: 7. CDR3 amino acids: CASSRVGQGNTGELFF. CDR3 in DNA: TGTGCCAGCTCGCGGGTCGGACAGGGGAACACCGGGGAGCTGTTTTTT.

This chain links TRBV4-1 with TRBJ2-2, with TRBD1 matching 7 bases. The junction had 10 bases not matched to a gene; V was cut back by 3 bases and J by 0 bases. CDR3 length: 18 amino acids. CDR1 is MGHRA, CDR2 YSYEKL, per germline. CDR3 nucleotides: TGCGCCAGCAGCCATACCCCGGGACAGCTGACGAACACCGGGGAGCTGTTTTTT. It specifies CASSHTPGQLTNTGELFF.

The V gene is TRBV6-2 or TRBV6-3, the J gene TRBJ1-1; tentative D call: TRBD1 (6 bases). CDR1 and CDR2 (germline): MNHEY, SVGEGT. The CDR3 covers 15 residues. V was cut by 5 bases and J by 7 bases, with 20 bases left in between. For the CDR3, the DNA is TGTGCCAGCAGTCACAATATCAGGGGTAGAGGTGAAGCTTTCTTT. Translation gives CASSHNIRGRGEAFF.

The chain recombines TRBV27 with TRBJ2-7; 12 bases agree with TRBD1. V lost 5 bases to trimming and J lost 3 bases; unmatched junction nucleotides: 8. The CDR3 runs 16 residues. Per the germline V gene, CDR1 is MNHEY and CDR2 is SMNVEV (reference sequence). The CDR3 protein is CASSDPGQGAIYEQYV. The CDR3 DNA reads as TGTGCCAGCAGTGACCCGGGACAGGGGGCCATCTACGAGCAGTACGTC.

This chain uses TRBV7-6 with TRBJ2-1; D might be TRBD2 (6 bases). CDR1 and CDR2 from the germline V gene are SGHVS and FNYEAQ. The CDR3 totals 17 residues. V lost 5 bases to trimming and J lost 3 bases, with 20 bases between them. Here the CDR3 reads CASSPQTTGLRYNEQFF. In DNA form, the CDR3 reads TGTGCCAGCAGCCCACAGACAACGGGACTCCGCTACAATGAGCAGTTCTTC.

The chain carries TRBV21-1 and TRBJ1-4. TRBV21-1 is labeled a pseudogene. CDR3 size: 14 residues. This CDR3 reads CASKGGPGGEKLFF. The CDR3 region has the DNA TGTGCCAGCAAGGGGGGGCCGGGCGGTGAAAAACTGTTTTTT.

The rearrangement links TRBV19 to TRBJ2-6, with D possibly matching TRBD1 (6 bases). The CDR3 is made up of 16 amino acids. Germline V gene sequence: CDR1 LNHDA, CDR2 SQIVND (reference sequence). The V end lost 7 bases, the J end lost 0 bases, and 13 bases lay between the germline ends. The DNA of the CDR3 is TGTGCCAGTAAGTACGGACAGCTCTCTGGGGCCAACGTCCTGACTTTC. This translates into CASKYGQLSGANVLTF.

The chain carries TRBV5-4 and TRBJ1-1; 7 nucleotides line up with TRBD1. Germline V gene data show CDR1 as SGHNT and CDR2 as YYREEE (reference sequence). The CDR3 sequence is 13 residues long. Trimming took 9 bases from V and 0 from J; bases not matched to a gene: 5. CDR3 amino acids: CATRDSMNTEAFF. The DNA of the CDR3 is TGTGCCACTCGGGACAGTATGAACACTGAAGCTTTCTTT.